The entry below describes one TCR beta chain. Its antigen remains unidentified. Through a sample-barcoded 5' primer and a J-beta primer mix, a second PCR was run for about 6 to 12 cycles. CDR3-containing paired-end reads numbering at least 2.5 million came from each sample. TCRdb passed the 5' RACE reads through MiXCR, listing each CDR3 protein once. The repertoire consists of around 1.7 million distinct CDR3 sequences, with approximately 30% occurring once and the leading ten covering 7.7%. The data stem from a study of blood T cells in healthy people across ages. Regarding the study as a whole: Higher diversity and more naive CD4+ cells were features of long-lived donors, compared to aged donors.

The CDR3 is made up of 17 amino acids. CDR1 and CDR2 from the germline V gene are MNHNY and SVGAGI (reference sequence). V lost 4 bases to trimming and J lost 8 bases; unmatched junction nucleotides: 15. Isolated PBMCs totaled at least 7 million in each sample. A minimum of 5.5 micrograms of total RNA was extracted per sample. Source material: blood. V and J are TRBV6-6 and TRBJ2-1, with 9 bases aligning to TRBD2. The source is a woman aged 25 to 45 in good health. The CDR3 loop reads CASSSTLSGSFRDEQFF. In nucleotides, the CDR3 is TGTGCCAGCAGTTCAACCCTTAGCGGGAGCTTCAGGGATGAGCAGTTCTTC.